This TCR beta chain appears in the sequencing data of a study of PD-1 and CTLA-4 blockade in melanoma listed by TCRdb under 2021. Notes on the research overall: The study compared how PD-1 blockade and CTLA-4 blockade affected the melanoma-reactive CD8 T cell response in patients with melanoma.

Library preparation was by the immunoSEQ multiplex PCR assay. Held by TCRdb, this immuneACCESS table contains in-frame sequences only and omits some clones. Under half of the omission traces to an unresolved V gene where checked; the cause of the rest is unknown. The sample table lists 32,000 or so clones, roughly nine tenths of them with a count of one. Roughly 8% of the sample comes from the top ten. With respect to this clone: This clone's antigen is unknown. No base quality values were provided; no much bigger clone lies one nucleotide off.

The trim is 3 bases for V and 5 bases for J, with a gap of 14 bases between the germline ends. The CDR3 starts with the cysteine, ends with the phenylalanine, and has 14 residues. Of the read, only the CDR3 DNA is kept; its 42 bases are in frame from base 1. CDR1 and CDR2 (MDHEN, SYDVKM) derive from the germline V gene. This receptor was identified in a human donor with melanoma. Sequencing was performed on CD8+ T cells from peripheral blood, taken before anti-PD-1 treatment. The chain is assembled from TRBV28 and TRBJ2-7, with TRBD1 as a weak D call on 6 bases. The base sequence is TGTGCCAGCAGTTTTATCACAGGGCCCCACGAGCAGTACTTC. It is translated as CASSFITGPHEQYF.